These T cell receptor beta chains were read from a single sample in a study of T cell responses to AZD1222 COVID-19 vaccine. Repertoires were generated with immunoSEQ multiplex PCR, while TCRdb's copy carries only in-frame clones and drops some. In the table there are some 120,000 clones, approximately 83% of which are singletons. Source: peripheral blood, taken on day 0 of AZD1222 vaccination. The receptors were gathered from an adult in good health. Both conserved end residues are trimmed from each CDR3. A D gene is named only where the DNA matches it firmly. Expanded clones get a size class; other rows say once, few or many, or leave the size out.

D gene | J gene | V gene | clone size | CDR3 length | CDR3 protein
NA | TRBJ1-3 | TRBV2 | NA | 11 | ASIRVSGNTIY
NA | TRBJ2-7 | TRBV7-3 | NA | 12 | ASSLNPGPYEQY
NA | TRBJ1-1 | TRBV11-3 | NA | 13 | ASSLVYGIETEAF
NA | TRBJ2-7 | TRBV5-1 | NA | 11 | ASSSIIDYEQY
TRBD1 | TRBJ1-5 | TRBV7-2 | once | 12 | ASSETGGRQPQH
NA | TRBJ2-7 | TRBV27 | NA | 12 | ASSLSAAHYEQY
NA | TRBJ2-1 | TRBV3-1/TRBV3-2 | NA | 10 | ASSHEGHEQF
NA | TRBJ2-7 | TRBV28 | NA | 13 | ASSRSTGRKSEQY
NA | TRBJ1-1 | TRBV15 | NA | 12 | ATIPGGGGHRAF
NA | TRBJ1-2 | TRBV9 | NA | 9 | ASSAMWGYT
NA | TRBJ2-7 | TRBV27 | NA | 13 | ASSLEGADNYEQY
TRBD2 | TRBJ2-7 | TRBV7-2 | NA | 15 | ASSPDSLAGAVYEQY
NA | TRBJ2-3 | TRBV4-2 | once | 17 | ASSQGTGVSGIYTDTQY
TRBD2 | TRBJ2-3 | TRBV6-4 | few | 12 | ASSEGLATDTQY
NA | TRBJ2-1 | TRBV14 | once | 15 | ASSQGFRERPHNEQF
NA | TRBJ2-7 | TRBV11-2 | NA | 8 | ASSWGVQY
TRBD1 | TRBJ1-6 | TRBV5-1 | NA | 14 | ASSLDGQGERSPLH
TRBD2 | TRBJ2-1 | TRBV18 | NA | 14 | ASSRGLAAGGNEQF
NA | TRBJ2-3 | TRBV9 | NA | 12 | ASSVGPAVDTQY
TRBD1 | TRBJ1-1 | TRBV18 | NA | 10 | ASSSYRGEAF
NA | TRBJ2-3 | TRBV7-9 | NA | 11 | ASSLMGVDTQY
TRBD1 | TRBJ1-2 | TRBV5-4 | NA | 13 | ASSRSGGFFYGYT
TRBD2 | TRBJ2-3 | TRBV3-1/TRBV3-2 | NA | 14 | ASRRRLLGGADTQY
NA | TRBJ1-5 | TRBV30 | NA | 11 | AWSAGGGQPQH
NA | TRBJ1-2 | TRBV2 | NA | 10 | ASSETGYGYT
NA | TRBJ2-7 | TRBV21-1 | NA | 13 | ASSISKDRIHEQY
TRBD1 | TRBJ1-2 | TRBV6-6 | few | 14 | ASSTITGQVNYGYT